This record concerns one TCR beta chain sequence. Its antigen is unidentified. The data originate from a study of T cell responses to AZD1222 COVID-19 vaccine. Study as a whole: Second-dose timings of about 4 or about 12 weeks were pooled.

Clones were sequenced by immunoSEQ multiplex PCR, and TCRdb holds only the in-frame ones, with some missing. The table records 95,000 to 110,000 clones, roughly 90% of them present only once. General observations from the study: Clonal diversity may have been underestimated in mostly white British donors. Spike-specific TCR breadth and depth rose after two AZD1222 doses. Repertoire sampling happened only post peak T cell response.

Germline lookup yields CDR1 KGHDR and CDR2 SFDVKD. Trimming stripped 9 bases from V and 2 bases from J, with 11 bases between. This CDR3 has 13 residues. The chain carries TRBV24-1 and TRBJ2-3, with a weak D call TRBD1 (5 bases). This receptor was obtained from an adult in good health. The sample consisted of peripheral blood, taken on day 0 of AZD1222 vaccination. CDR3 sequence reads: CATSTENTDTQYF. In DNA form, the CDR3 reads TGTGCCACCTCGACAGAAAACACAGATACGCAGTATTTT.